This T cell receptor beta chain was found in a study of patients and donors after allogeneic stem cell transplantation. TCRdb reprocessed the RT-PCR reads with MiXCR, giving one entry per CDR3 protein. The sample contains about 210,000 distinct CDR3 sequences, about 38% of which appear only once. Trimming pared 2 bases from V and 5 bases from J, leaving 22 bases between. The CDR3 length is 17 residues. CDR1 and CDR2 from the germline V gene are DFQATT and SNEGSKA (reference sequence). The chain uses TRBV20-1 and TRBJ2-1, with D possibly matching TRBD2 (5 bases). The sequence came from a human donor who was either an allogeneic HSCT recipient or a stem cell or donor lymphocyte infusion donor (not recorded which). It is not recorded whose cells these are; they may come from a transplant donor. Sequencing input: blood, either unsorted or a sorted T cell fraction (not recorded which). The CDR3 DNA is TGCAGTGCTAGAACCGACATCGGGATCGGAATTAACAATGAGCAGTTCTTC. Translated: CSARTDIGIGINNEQFF.